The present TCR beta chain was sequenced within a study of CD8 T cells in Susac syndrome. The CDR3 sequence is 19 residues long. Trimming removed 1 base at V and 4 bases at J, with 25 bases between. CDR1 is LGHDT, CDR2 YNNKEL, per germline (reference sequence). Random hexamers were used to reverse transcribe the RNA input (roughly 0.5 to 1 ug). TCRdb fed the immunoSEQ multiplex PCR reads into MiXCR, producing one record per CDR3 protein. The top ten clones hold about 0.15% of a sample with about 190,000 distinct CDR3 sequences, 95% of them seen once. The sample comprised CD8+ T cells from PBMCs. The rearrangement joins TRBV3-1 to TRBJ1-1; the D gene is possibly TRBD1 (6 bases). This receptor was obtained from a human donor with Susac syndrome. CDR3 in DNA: TGTGCCAGCAGCCAAGCCTGGGGGGCGCAGGCCCTGGGGGGCACTGAAGCTTTCTTT. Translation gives CASSQAWGAQALGGTEAFF.